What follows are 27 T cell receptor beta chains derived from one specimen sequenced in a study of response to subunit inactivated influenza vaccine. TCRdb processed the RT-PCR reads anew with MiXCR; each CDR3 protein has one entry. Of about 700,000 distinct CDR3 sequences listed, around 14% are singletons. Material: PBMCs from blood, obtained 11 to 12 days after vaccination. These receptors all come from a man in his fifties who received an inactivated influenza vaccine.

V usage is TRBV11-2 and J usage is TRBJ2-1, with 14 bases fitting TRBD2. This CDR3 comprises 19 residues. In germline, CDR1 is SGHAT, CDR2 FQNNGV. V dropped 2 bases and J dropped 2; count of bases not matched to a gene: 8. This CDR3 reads CASSLPWTSGGRPYNEQFF. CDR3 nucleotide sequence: TGTGCCAGCAGCTTACCCTGGACTAGCGGGGGGCGGCCCTACAATGAGCAGTTCTTC.

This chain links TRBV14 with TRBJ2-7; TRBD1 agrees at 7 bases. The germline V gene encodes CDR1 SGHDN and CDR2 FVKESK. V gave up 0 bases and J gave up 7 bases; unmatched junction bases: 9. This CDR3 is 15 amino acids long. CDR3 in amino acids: CASSQDVRQGSEQYF. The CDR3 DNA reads TGTGCCAGCAGCCAAGATGTCCGACAGGGTTCGGAGCAGTACTTC.

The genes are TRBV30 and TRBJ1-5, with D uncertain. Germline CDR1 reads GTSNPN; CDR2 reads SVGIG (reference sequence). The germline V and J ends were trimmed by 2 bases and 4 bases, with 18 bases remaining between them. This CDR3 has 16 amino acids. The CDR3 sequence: CAWSLPDRLVNQPQHF. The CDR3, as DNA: TGTGCCTGGAGTCTCCCGGACCGCCTGGTTAATCAGCCCCAGCATTTT.

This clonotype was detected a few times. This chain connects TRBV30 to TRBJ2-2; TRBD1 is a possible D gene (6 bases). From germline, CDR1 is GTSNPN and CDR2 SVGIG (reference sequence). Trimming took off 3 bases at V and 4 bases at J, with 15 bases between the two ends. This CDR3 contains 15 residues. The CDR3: CAWSALWGRTGELFF. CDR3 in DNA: TGTGCCTGGAGCGCCCTTTGGGGGCGCACCGGGGAGCTGTTTTTT.

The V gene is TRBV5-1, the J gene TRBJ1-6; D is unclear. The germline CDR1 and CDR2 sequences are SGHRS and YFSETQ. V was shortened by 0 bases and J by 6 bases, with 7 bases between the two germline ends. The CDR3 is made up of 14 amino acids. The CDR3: CASSLDSSNSPLHF. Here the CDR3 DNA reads TGCGCCAGCAGCTTGGACAGTTCTAATTCACCCCTCCACTTT.

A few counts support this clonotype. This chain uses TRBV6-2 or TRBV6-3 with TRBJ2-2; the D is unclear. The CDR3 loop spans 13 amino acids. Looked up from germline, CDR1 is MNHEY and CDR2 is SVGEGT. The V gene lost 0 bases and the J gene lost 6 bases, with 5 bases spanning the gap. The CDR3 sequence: CASSYSRAGELFF. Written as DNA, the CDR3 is TGTGCCAGCAGTTACTCCCGGGCCGGGGAGCTGTTTTTT.

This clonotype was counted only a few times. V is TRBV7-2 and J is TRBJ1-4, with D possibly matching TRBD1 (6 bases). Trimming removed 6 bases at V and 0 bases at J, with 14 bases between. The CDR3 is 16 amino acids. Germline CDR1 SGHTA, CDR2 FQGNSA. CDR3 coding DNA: TGTGCCAGCAGAGGAGGGGGGCCCTCAACTAATGAAAAACTGTTTTTT. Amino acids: CASRGGGPSTNEKLFF.

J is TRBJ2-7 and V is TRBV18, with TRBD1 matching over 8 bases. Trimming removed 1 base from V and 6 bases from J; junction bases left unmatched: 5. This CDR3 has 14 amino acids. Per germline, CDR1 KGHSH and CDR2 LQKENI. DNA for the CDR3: TGTGCCAGCTCACCACGAGACAGGGGATCCGAGCAGTACTTC. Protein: CASSPRDRGSEQYF.

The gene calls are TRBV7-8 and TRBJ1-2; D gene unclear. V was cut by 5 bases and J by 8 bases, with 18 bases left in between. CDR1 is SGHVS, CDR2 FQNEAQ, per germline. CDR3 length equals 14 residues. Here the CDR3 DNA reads TGTGCCAGCAGCCAAAGCTGGAGCGGGCGCGGCTACACCTTC. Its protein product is CASSQSWSGRGYTF.

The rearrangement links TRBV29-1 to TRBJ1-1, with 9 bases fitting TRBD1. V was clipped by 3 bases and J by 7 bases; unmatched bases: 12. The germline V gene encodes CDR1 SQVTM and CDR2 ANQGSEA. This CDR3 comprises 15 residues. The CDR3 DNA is TGCAGCGTTGACGCCGTTAGTGACAGGGGGGATGAAGCTTTCTTT. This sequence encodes CSVDAVSDRGDEAFF.

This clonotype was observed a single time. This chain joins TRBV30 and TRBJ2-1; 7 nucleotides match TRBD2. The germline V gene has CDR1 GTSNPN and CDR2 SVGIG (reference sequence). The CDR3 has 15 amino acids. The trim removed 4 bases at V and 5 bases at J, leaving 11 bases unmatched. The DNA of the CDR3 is TGTGCCTGGACTGGTGGGAGGGCGTTCCACAATGAGCAGTTCTTC. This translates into CAWTGGRAFHNEQFF.

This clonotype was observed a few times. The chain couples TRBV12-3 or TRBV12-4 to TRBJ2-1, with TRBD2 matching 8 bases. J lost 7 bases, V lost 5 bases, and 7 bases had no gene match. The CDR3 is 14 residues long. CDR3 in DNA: TGTGCCAGCAGTCCTGCGGGGGGCGGAAATGAGCAGTTCTTC. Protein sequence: CASSPAGGGNEQFF.

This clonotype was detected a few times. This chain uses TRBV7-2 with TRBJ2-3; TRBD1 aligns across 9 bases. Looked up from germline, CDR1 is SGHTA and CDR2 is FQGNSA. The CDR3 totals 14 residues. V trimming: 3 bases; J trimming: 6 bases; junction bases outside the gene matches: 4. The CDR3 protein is CASSLDRGWDTQYF. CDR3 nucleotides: TGTGCCAGCAGCTTGGACAGGGGCTGGGATACGCAGTATTTT.

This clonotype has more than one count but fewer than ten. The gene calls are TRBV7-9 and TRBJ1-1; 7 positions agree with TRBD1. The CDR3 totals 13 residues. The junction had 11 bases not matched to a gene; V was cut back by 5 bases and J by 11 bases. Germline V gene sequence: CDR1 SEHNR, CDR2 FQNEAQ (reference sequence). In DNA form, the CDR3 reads TGTGCCAGCAGCACCCAAGGGTCAGGGGGGGCTTTCTTT. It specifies CASSTQGSGGAFF.

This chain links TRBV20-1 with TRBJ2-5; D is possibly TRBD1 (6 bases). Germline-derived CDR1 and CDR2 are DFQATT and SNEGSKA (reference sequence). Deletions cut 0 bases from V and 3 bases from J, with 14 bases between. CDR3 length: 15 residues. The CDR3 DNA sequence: TGCAGTGCTAGAGAGGATAGAGCAGGGGAAGAGACCCAGTACTTC. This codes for CSAREDRAGEETQYF.

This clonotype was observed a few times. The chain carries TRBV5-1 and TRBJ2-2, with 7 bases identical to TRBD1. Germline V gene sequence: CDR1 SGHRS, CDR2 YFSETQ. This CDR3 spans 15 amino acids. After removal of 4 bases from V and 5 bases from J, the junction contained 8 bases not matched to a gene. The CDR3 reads CASSTTGISTGELFF. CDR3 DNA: TGCGCCAGCAGCACGACAGGGATCTCGACCGGGGAGCTGTTTTTT.

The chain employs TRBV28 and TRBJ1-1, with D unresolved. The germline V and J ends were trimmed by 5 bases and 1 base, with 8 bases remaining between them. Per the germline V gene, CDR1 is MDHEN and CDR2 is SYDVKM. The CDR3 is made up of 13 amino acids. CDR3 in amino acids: CASSGYQNTEAFF. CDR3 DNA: TGTGCCAGCAGTGGTTACCAGAACACTGAAGCTTTCTTT.

The CDR3 here is CASMGGGGAYNEQFF. Here the CDR3 DNA reads TGCGCCAGCATGGGAGGGGGCGGTGCCTACAATGAGCAGTTCTTC. This chain uses TRBV5-1 with TRBJ2-1; tentatively, D is TRBD1 or TRBD2 (7 bases each). The CDR3 totals 15 residues. CDR1 and CDR2 from the germline V gene are SGHRS and YFSETQ. Trimming pared 6 bases from V and 2 bases from J, leaving 15 bases between. The whole variable domain, remainder taken from reference TRBV5-1 and TRBJ2-1, is KAGVTQTPRYLIKTRGQQVTLSCSPISGHRSVSWYQQTPGQGLQFLFEYFSETQRNKGNFPGRFSGRQFSNSRSEMNVSTLELGDSALYLCASMGGGGAYNEQFFGPGTRLTVL.

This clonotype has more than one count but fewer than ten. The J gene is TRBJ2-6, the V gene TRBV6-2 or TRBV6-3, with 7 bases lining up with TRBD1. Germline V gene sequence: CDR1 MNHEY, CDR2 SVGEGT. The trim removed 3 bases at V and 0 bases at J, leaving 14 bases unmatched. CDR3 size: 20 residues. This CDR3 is CASSYFIQGIYSSGANVLTF. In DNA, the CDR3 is TGTGCCAGCAGTTATTTCATACAGGGGATTTATTCCTCTGGGGCCAACGTCCTGACTTTC.

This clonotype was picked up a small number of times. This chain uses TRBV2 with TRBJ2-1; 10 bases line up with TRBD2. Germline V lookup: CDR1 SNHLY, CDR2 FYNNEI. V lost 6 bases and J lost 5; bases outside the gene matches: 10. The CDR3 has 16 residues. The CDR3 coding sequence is TGTGCCAGCAGCCGACGGCTAGCGGGAGTGGACAATGAGCAGTTCTTC. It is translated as CASSRRLAGVDNEQFF.

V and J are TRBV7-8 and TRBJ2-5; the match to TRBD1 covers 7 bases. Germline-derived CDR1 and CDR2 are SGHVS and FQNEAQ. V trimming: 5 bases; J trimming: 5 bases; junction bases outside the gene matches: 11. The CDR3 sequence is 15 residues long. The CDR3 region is CASSQQQGPRETQYF. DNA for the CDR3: TGTGCCAGCAGCCAACAACAGGGGCCCCGGGAGACCCAGTACTTC. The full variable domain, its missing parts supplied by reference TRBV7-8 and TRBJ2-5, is GAGVSQSPRYKVAKRGQDVALRCDPISGHVSLFWYQQALGQGPEFLTYFQNEAQLDKSGLPSDRFFAERPEGSVSTLKIQRTQQEDSAVYLCASSQQQGPRETQYFGPGTRLLVL.

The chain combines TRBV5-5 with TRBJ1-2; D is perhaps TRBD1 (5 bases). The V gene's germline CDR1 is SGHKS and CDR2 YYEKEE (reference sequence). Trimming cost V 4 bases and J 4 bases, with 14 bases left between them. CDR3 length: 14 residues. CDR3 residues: CASSHLDGGYGYTF. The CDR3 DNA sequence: TGTGCCAGCAGCCACCTAGACGGGGGCTATGGCTACACCTTC.

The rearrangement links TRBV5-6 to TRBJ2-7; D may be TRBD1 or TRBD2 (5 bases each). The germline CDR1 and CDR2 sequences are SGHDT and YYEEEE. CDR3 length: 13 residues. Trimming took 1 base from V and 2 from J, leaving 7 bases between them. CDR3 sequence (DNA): TGTGCCAGCAGCTTGATGGGGGCCTACGAGCAGTACTTC. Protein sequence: CASSLMGAYEQYF.

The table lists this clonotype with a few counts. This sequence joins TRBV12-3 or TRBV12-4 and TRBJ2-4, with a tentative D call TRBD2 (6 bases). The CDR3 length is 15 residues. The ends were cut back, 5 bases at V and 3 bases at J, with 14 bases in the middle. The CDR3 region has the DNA TGTGCCAGCAGTCCAGCGGGCCAACGCAAAAACATTCAGTACTTC. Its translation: CASSPAGQRKNIQYF.

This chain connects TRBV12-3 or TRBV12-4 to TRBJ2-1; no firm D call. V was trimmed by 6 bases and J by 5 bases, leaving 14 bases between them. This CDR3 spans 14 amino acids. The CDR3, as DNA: TGTGCCAGCAGCAGTTGGTCAGGCAACAATGAGCAGTTCTTC. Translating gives CASSSWSGNNEQFF.

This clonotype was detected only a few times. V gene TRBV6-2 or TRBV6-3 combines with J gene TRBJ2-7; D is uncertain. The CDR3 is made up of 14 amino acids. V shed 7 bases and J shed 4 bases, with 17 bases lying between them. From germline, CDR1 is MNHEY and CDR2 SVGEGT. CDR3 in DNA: TGTGCCAGCAACCGCGGTAAGGCAGCTTACGAGCAGTACTTC. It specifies CASNRGKAAYEQYF.

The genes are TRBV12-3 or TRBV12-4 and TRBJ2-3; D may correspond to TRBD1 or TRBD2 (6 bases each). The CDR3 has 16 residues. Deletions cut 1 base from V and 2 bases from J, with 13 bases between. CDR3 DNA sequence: TGTGCCAGCAGTTTAGTTCTAGGGGGGCCCACAGATACGCAGTATTTT. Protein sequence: CASSLVLGGPTDTQYF.